This TCR beta chain was retrieved from a study of siplizumab effects on memory and regulatory T cells. Germline CDR1 MGHRA, CDR2 YSYEKL. V lost 1 base, J lost 3 bases, and 9 bases stayed unmatched. CDR3 length: 18 amino acids. Only in-frame clones appear in the TCRdb table, and some are missing; sequencing was by immunoSEQ multiplex PCR. This repertoire shows around 100,000 clones, 94% found once; its top ten account for over 1%. Source material: non-Treg CD4+ T cells sorted from blood. The TCR originated in a human donor in good health. The chain carries TRBV4-1 and TRBJ2-7; 13 nucleotides align to TRBD2. CDR3 coding DNA: TGCGCCAGCAGCCAAGGCGCCGGGACTAGCGGGATCAACTACGAGCAGTACTTC. Translation: CASSQGAGTSGINYEQYF.